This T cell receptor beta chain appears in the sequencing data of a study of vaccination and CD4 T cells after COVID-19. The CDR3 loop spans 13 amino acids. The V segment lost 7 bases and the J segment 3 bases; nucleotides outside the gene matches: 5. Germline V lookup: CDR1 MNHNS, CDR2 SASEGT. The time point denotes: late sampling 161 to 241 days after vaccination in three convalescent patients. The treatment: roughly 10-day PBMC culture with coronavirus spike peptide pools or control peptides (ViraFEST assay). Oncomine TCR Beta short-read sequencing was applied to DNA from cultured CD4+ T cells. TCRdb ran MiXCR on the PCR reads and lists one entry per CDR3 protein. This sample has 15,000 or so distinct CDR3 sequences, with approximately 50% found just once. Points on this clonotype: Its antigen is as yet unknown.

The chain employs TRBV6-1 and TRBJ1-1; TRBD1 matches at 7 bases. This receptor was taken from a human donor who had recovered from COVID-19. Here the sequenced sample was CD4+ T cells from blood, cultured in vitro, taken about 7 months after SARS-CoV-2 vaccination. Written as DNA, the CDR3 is TGTGCCAGCAACCCGACAGGGTACACTGAAGCTTTCTTT. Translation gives CASNPTGYTEAFF.